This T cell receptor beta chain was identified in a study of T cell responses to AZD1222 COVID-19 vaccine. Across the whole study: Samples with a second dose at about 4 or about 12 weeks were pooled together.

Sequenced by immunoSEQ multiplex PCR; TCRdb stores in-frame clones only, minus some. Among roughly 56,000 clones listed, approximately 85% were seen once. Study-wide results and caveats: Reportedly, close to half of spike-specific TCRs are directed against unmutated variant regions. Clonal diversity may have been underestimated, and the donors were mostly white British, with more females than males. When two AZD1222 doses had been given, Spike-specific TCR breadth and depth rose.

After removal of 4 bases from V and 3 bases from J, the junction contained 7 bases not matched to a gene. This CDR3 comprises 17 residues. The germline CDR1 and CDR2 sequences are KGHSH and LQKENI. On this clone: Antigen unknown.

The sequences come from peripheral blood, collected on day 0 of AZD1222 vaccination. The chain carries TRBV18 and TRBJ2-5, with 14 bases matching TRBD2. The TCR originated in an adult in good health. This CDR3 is CASSRRLAGGMEETQYF. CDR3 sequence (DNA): TGTGCCAGCTCACGTCGACTAGCGGGGGGGATGGAAGAGACCCAGTACTTC.